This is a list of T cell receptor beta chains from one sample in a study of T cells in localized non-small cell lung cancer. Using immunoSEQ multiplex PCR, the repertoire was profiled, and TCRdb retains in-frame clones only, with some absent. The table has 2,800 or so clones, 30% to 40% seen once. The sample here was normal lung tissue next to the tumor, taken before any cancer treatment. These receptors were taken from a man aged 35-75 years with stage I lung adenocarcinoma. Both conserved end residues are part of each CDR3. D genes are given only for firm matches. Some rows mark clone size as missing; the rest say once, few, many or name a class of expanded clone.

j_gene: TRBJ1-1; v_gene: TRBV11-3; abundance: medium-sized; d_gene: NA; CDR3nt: TGTGCCAGCAGCTTAAGGGGTGGGAACACTGAAGCTTTCTTT; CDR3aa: CASSLRGGNTEAFF
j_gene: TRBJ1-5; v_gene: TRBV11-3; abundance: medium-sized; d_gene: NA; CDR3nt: TGTGCCAGCAGCCCCCACAGAGGGCCGGGTCAGCCCCAGCATTTT; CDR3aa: CASSPHRGPGQPQHF
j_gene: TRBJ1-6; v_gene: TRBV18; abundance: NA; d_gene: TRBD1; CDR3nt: TGTGCCAGCTCACCACGCGGACAGGGGAATTCACCCCTCCACTTT; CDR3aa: CASSPRGQGNSPLHF
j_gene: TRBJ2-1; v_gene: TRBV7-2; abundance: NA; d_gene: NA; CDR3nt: TGTGCCAGCAGCCGGAGGGAGTACAATGAGCAGTTCTTC; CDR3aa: CASSRREYNEQFF
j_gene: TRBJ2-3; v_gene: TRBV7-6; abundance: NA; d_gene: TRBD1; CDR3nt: TGTGCCAGCAGCTACCAGGGGGCCGGCACAGATACGCAGTATTTT; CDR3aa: CASSYQGAGTDTQYF
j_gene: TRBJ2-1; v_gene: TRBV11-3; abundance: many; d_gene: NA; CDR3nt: TGTGCCAGCAGCTTAGATGGGCCATTCAATGAGCAGTTCTTC; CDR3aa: CASSLDGPFNEQFF
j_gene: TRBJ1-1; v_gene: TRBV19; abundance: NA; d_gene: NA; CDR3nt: TGTGCCAGTACCTCATCCGGCTGGAACACTGAAGCTTTCTTT; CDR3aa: CASTSSGWNTEAFF
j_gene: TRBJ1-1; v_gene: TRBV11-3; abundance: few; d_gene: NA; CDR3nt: TGTGCCAGCAGCTTATCCTTGGCAGGGACTGAAGCTTTCTTT; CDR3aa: CASSLSLAGTEAFF
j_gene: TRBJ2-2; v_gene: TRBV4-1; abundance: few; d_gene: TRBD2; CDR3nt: TGCGCCAGCAGCCGCAACTCTGGGGGGGAAGTCACCGGGGAGCTGTTTTTT; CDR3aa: CASSRNSGGEVTGELFF
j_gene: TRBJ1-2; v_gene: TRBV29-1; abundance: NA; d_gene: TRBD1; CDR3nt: TGCAGCGTGAACAGGGGAAGTGGCTATGGCTACACCTTC; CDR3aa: CSVNRGSGYGYTF
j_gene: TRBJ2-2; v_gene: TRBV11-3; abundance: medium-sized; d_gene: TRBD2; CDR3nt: TGTGCCAGCAGCAGAGGTCAGCGGGAGAGGAGAACCGGGGAGCTGTTTTTT; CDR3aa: CASSRGQRERRTGELFF
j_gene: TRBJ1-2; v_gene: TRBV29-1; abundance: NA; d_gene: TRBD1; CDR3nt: TGCAGCGTTGTAGTGCAGGGGGCGAGTTATGGCTACACCTTC; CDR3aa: CSVVVQGASYGYTF
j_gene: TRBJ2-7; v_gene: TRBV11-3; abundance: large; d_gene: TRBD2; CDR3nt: TGTGCCAGCAGCTACGGACTAGCGGGGGAATACGAGCAGTACTTC; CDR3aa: CASSYGLAGEYEQYF
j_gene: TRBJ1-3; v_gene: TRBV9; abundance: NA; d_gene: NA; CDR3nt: TGTGCCAGCAGCGTTTCAAGCTCTGGAAACACCATATATTTT; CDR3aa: CASSVSSSGNTIYF
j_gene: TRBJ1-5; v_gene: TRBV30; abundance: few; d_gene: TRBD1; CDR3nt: TGTGCCTGGAGTGGACAGGGTGATCAGCCCCAGCATTTT; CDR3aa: CAWSGQGDQPQHF
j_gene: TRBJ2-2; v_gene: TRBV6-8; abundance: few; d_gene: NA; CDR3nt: TGTGCCAGCAGTTCCCCGTATCGGGCCGGGGAGCTGTTTTTT; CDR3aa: CASSSPYRAGELFF
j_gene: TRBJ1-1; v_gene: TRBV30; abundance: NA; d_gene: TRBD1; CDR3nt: TGTGCCTGGAGTGGGGCAGGGGGTTACACTGAAGCTTTCTTT; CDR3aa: CAWSGAGGYTEAFF
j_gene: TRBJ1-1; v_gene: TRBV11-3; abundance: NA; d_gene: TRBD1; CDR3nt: TGTGCCAGCAGGACCACGACAGGGTGGGACACTGAAGCTTTCTTT; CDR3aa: CASRTTTGWDTEAFF
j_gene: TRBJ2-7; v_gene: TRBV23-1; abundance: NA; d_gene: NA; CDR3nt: TGCGCCAGCAGCCCCTCCTTGGCCTACGAGCAGTACTTC; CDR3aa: CASSPSLAYEQYF
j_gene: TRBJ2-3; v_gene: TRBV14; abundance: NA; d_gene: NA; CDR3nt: TGTGCCAGCAACCGCGGGTTACGCCCGGCAGATACGCAGTATTTT; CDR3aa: CASNRGLRPADTQYF
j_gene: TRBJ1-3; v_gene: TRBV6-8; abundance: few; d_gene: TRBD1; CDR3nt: TGTGCCAGCAGTGACCCGGGACAGGGTTTGGGTGGAAACACCATATATTTT; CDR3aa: CASSDPGQGLGGNTIYF
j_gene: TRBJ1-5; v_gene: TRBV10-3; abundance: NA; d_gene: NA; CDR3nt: TGTGCCATCAGTGGGTCTTGGGATCAGCCCCAGCATTTT; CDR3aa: CAISGSWDQPQHF
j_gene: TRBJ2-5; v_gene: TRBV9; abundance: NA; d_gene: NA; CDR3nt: TGTGCCAGCAGCGTGATGGGGGCCCAAGAGACCCAGTACTTC; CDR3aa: CASSVMGAQETQYF
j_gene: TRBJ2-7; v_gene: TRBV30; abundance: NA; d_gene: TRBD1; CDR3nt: TGTGCCTGGAGTGCGGGGACAGACTACGAGCAGTACTTC; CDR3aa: CAWSAGTDYEQYF